These 18 T cell receptor beta chains came from one sample sequenced in a study of shared clonotypes between healthy human individuals (TCRdb year 2020). For the CD8 naive samples, CD45RO-negative cells were positively selected for CCR7, yielding a CD45RA+CCR7+ population from which TemRA cells were excluded. Library construction relied on the immunoSEQ multiplex PCR assay. In TCRdb, the immuneACCESS table is reduced to in-frame sequences with V and J assigned. These tables do not hold every clone; where another copy was compared, an unresolved V gene accounts for under half, and the others remain unexplained. This sample has about 580,000 clones in its table, and 95% to 98% of those were observed once. Approximately 0.3% of the sample is held by the ten biggest clonotypes. The source material was naive CD8+ T cells sorted from blood. The sample's cell subset or site label is to be understood as: CD45RA+CCR7+. These receptors all stem from a man between 25 and 39 years old in good health.

The chain recombines TRBV25-1 with TRBJ2-1, with no clear D. V lost 8 bases and J lost 4, with 15 bases in between. The germline CDR1 and CDR2 sequences are MGHDK and SYGVNS. The CDR3 is made up of 14 amino acids. CDR3 DNA: TGTGCCAGCCAAAGGGAAGACCTTTACAATGAGCAGTTCTTC. Translation: CASQREDLYNEQFF.

This sequence joins TRBV9 and TRBJ2-2; D may be TRBD1 or TRBD2 (5 bases each). V lost 2 bases and J 5 bases, leaving 13 bases between the germline ends. Germline CDR1 is SGDLS and CDR2 is YYNGEE. The CDR3 length is 15 residues. The CDR3: CASSVGWGNTGELFF. Here the CDR3 DNA reads TGTGCCAGCAGCGTCGGTTGGGGGAATACCGGGGAGCTGTTTTTT.

Only one count was recorded for this clone. V usage is TRBV2 and J usage is TRBJ1-1; tentative D call: TRBD1 (5 bases). The V and J ends lost 6 bases and 4 bases respectively, with 12 bases between them. CDR1 and CDR2 (germline): SNHLY, FYNNEI. The CDR3 extends over 13 amino acids. The CDR3 DNA sequence: TGTGCCAGCAGCTCCGGGGGGGGCACTGAAGCTTTCTTT. It encodes CASSSGGGTEAFF.

This chain joins TRBV7-9 and TRBJ2-5; no clear D gene. The CDR3 is made up of 12 amino acids. The germline V gene has CDR1 SEHNR and CDR2 FQNEAQ (reference sequence). V lost 6 bases, J lost 1 base, and 6 bases lay in between. CDR3 DNA sequence: TGTGCCAGCAGTCCCTTCCAAGAGACCCAGTACTTC. Translated, it gives CASSPFQETQYF.

The chain is built from TRBV9 and TRBJ1-2, with TRBD1 identical over 10 bases. V trimming: 4 bases; J trimming: 3 bases; junction bases outside the gene matches: 12. CDR1 is SGDLS and CDR2 is YYNGEE in the germline V gene. This CDR3 is built from 17 residues. The DNA of the CDR3 is TGTGCCAGCAGCCCCAGACAGGGGGCGAATCCAGACTATGGCTACACCTTC. Translation gives CASSPRQGANPDYGYTF.

V gene TRBV7-9 combines with J gene TRBJ1-1; TRBD1 matches 8 bases. The germline V gene has CDR1 SEHNR and CDR2 FQNEAQ (reference sequence). After removal of 5 bases from V and 6 bases from J, the junction contained 14 bases not matched to a gene. The CDR3 is 16 residues long. For the CDR3, the DNA is TGTGCCAGCAGCCCAGGACAGGGAAAGGTTATCGCTGAAGCTTTCTTT. Translation gives CASSPGQGKVIAEAFF.

The chain joins TRBV30 to TRBJ2-7, with 14 bases lining up with TRBD2. J was trimmed by 5 bases and V by 5 bases; bases with no gene match: 2. Germline V gene lookup returns CDR1 GTSNPN and CDR2 SVGIG (reference sequence). The CDR3 is 13 amino acids. The CDR3 loop is CAWEGLAGDEQYF. CDR3 DNA: TGTGCCTGGGAGGGACTAGCGGGAGACGAGCAGTACTTC.

The chain links TRBV27 to TRBJ1-4; TRBD1 matches 8 bases. Unmatched junction bases numbered 10, after V lost 2 bases and J lost 8 bases. The CDR3 has 16 residues. Per germline, CDR1 MNHEY and CDR2 SMNVEV (reference sequence). The CDR3 loop is CASSLTWDRTTEKLFF. The CDR3 region has the DNA TGTGCCAGCAGTTTAACTTGGGACAGGACTACCGAAAAACTGTTTTTT.

This rearrangement joins TRBV27 to TRBJ2-7; 8 bases match TRBD1. This CDR3 is 13 amino acids long. The germline V gene encodes CDR1 MNHEY and CDR2 SMNVEV (reference sequence). The V gene end was trimmed by 7 bases and the J gene end by 2 bases; junction bases not matched to a gene: 4. As DNA, the CDR3 is TGTGCCAGCACAGGGGGCGATACCTACGAGCAGTACTTC. Residues: CASTGGDTYEQYF.

This clone was counted a single time. This chain uses TRBV9 with TRBJ2-4; a possible D gene is TRBD2 (5 bases). The CDR3 sequence is 16 residues long. CDR1 is SGDLS, CDR2 YYNGEE, per germline. Deletions cut 0 bases from V and 0 bases from J, with 10 bases between. The CDR3, as DNA: TGTGCCAGCAGCGTAGAGGACTCCGTAGCCAAAAACATTCAGTACTTC. Its translation: CASSVEDSVAKNIQYF.

The CDR3 loop reads CASSFLTDANEKLFF. The CDR3 region has the DNA TGTGCCAGCAGCTTCCTGACCGATGCAAATGAAAAACTGTTTTTT. The genes are TRBV7-2 and TRBJ1-4; D is uncertain. Trimming took 3 bases from V and 5 from J, leaving 13 bases between them. Looked up from germline, CDR1 is SGHTA and CDR2 is FQGNSA. CDR3 size: 15 residues. Using reference TRBV7-2 and TRBJ1-4 for the parts outside the CDR3, the full variable domain is GAGVSQSPSNKVTEKGKDVELRCDPISGHTALYWYRQSLGQGLEFLIYFQGNSAPDKSGLPSDRFSAERTGGSVSTLTIQRTQQEDSAVYLCASSFLTDANEKLFFGSGTQLSVL.

The genes are TRBV4-3 and TRBJ2-1, with D unclear. The length of the CDR3 is 17 residues. The germline V and J ends were trimmed by 4 bases and 0 bases, with 16 bases remaining between them. CDR1 and CDR2 (germline): LGHNA, YSLEER. The CDR3 loop reads CASSPESGSGSYNEQFF. CDR3 bases: TGCGCCAGCAGCCCAGAATCCGGTTCGGGCTCCTACAATGAGCAGTTCTTC.

The chain combines TRBV9 with TRBJ1-3; TRBD1 matches at 8 bases. Losses at the gene ends were 3 bases for V and 3 bases for J; bases not matched to a gene: 5. This CDR3 comprises 15 residues. The germline gives CDR1 SGDLS, CDR2 YYNGEE. CDR3 in amino acids: CASSAGGAFGNTIYF. The CDR3 bases are TGTGCCAGCAGCGCAGGGGGCGCGTTTGGAAACACCATATATTTT. Together with reference TRBV9 and TRBJ1-3, the CDR3 gives the full variable domain: DSGVTQTPKHLITATGQRVTLRCSPRSGDLSVYWYQQSLDQGLQFLIQYYNGEERAKGNILERFSAQQFPDLHSELNLSSLELGDSALYFCASSAGGAFGNTIYFGEGSWLTVV.

J is TRBJ2-7 and V is TRBV11-2, with TRBD2 identical over 7 bases. Trimming removed 0 bases from V and 5 bases from J; junction bases left unmatched: 4. CDR1 is SGHAT and CDR2 is FQNNGV in the germline V gene. The CDR3 has 14 amino acids. Written as DNA, the CDR3 is TGTGCCAGCAGCTTAGATAAGGGAGGGGACGAGCAGTACTTC. Residues: CASSLDKGGDEQYF.

The chain employs TRBV6-1 and TRBJ2-7; 11 nucleotides line up with TRBD2. Trimming took 3 bases from V and 5 from J; bases not matched to a gene: 12. Germline loops: CDR1 MNHNS, CDR2 SASEGT. The CDR3 contains 17 residues. As DNA, the CDR3 is TGTGCCAGCAGTGATTACCTCTTAGCGGGAGGGAAGAACGAGCAGTACTTC. It translates to CASSDYLLAGGKNEQYF.

This clone was recorded once. The J gene is TRBJ1-2, the V gene TRBV7-6, with TRBD1 as a possible D gene (6 bases). Trimming took off 5 bases at V and 2 bases at J, with 9 bases between the two ends. Per the germline V gene, CDR1 is SGHVS and CDR2 is FNYEAQ. CDR3 length: 13 amino acids. This CDR3 reads CASSDGQNYGYTF. CDR3 bases: TGTGCCAGCAGCGACGGACAGAACTATGGCTACACCTTC.

The J gene is TRBJ2-3, the V gene TRBV5-1, with TRBD2 matching over 10 bases. The V and J ends lost 4 bases and 2 bases, in that order; junction bases with no gene match: 4. The CDR3 length is 15 residues. CDR1 is SGHRS and CDR2 is YFSETQ in the germline V gene. Here the CDR3 DNA reads TGCGCCAGCAGCCCCGGGACTAGCGACACAGATACGCAGTATTTT. Translated: CASSPGTSDTDTQYF. Together with reference TRBV5-1 and TRBJ2-3, the CDR3 gives the full variable domain: KAGVTQTPRYLIKTRGQQVTLSCSPISGHRSVSWYQQTPGQGLQFLFEYFSETQRNKGNFPGRFSGRQFSNSRSEMNVSTLELGDSALYLCASSPGTSDTDTQYFGPGTRLTVL.

The rearrangement joins TRBV25-1 to TRBJ1-2, with TRBD1 identical over 7 bases. The CDR3 contains 14 residues. The V gene's germline CDR1 is MGHDK and CDR2 SYGVNS. V was pared by 6 bases and J by 2 bases, with 6 bases of the junction left unmatched. CDR3 sequence (DNA): TGTGCCAGCAGAGCAACAGGGGCCAACTATGGCTACACCTTC. Encoded protein: CASRATGANYGYTF.